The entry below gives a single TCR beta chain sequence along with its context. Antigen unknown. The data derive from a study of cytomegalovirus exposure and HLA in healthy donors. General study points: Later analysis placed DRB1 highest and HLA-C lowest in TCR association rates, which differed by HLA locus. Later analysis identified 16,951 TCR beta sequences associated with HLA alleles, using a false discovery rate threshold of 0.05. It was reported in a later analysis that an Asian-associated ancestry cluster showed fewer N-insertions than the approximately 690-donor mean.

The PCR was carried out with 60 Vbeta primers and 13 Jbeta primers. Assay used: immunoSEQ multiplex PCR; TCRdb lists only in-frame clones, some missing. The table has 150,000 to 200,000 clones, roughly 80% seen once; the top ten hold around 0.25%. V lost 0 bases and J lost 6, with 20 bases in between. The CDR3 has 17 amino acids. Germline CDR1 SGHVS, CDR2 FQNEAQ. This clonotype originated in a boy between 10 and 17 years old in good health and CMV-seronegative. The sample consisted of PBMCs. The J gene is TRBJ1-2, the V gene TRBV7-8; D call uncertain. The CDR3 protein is CASSLARQPKALHGYTF. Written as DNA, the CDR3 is TGTGCCAGCAGCTTAGCGCGGCAGCCCAAAGCTCTCCATGGCTACACCTTC.